The clone carrying this T cell receptor beta chain has a count of ten or more. The junction does not match germline at one end; this may be a read error. RNA transcripts served as the template for amplifying TCR beta CDR3 regions. The primer set for the first-round RT-PCR of the TCR CDR3 was HTBI. TCRdb itself ran the multiplex PCR reads through MiXCR, one entry per CDR3 protein. Of 530,000 or so distinct CDR3 sequences in the sample, about a sixth are singletons; the top ten hold approximately 15%. The sample originates from a study of T cells in Graves' hyperthyroidism and ophthalmopathy. The CDR3 spans 12 residues. CDR1 is SGHRS, CDR2 YFSETQ, per germline.

The chain has TRBV5-1 and TRBJ1-2, with D perhaps matching TRBD1 (6 bases). This TCR derives from a young woman with Graves' ophthalmopathy. Sequencing input: blood. The CDR3: CASSLAGDGYTF. The CDR3 coding sequence is TGTGCCAGCAGTTTGGCAGGGGACGGCTACACCTTC.